The rows below give T cell receptor beta chains drawn from one sample of a study of technical replicates of blood from a handful of donors. Data came from immunoSEQ multiplex PCR; TCRdb stores just in-frame clones and leaves some out. The data contain approximately 80,000 clones, 95% to 98% of them singletons. Sequenced material: T cells isolated from PBMCs. Receptors were obtained from a human donor in good health. The conserved cysteine and the conserved F or W are not part of the CDR3 here.

>TRBV28|TRBJ1-5
ASSLGGRNQPQH
>TRBV28|TRBJ2-7
ASLRDRPYEQY
>TRBV27|TRBJ2-3
ASRGHVTDTQY
>TRBV14|TRBJ2-2
ASSQDLWGPNTGELF
>TRBV7-2|TRBJ2-1
ASSLSGLTYNEQF
>TRBV2|TRBJ2-5
ASSEDSQETQY
>TRBV12-5|TRBJ1-1
ASGLVRTGEAGIDTEAF
>TRBV6-1|TRBJ2-1
ASRESAGLGSYNEQF
>TRBV27|TRBJ2-7
ATRGRNDLYEQY
>TRBV11-3|TRBJ2-7
ASSLDPEQARYPYEQY
>TRBV27|TRBJ1-5
ASSKQNSGTGPSQPQH
>TRBV5-5|TRBJ1-1
ASSWRVLNTEAF
>TRBV28|TRBJ1-2
ASSPLSPGLT
>TRBV29-1|TRBJ1-1
SADGGRDTEAF
>TRBV6-5|TRBJ1-1
ASQGEDWNTEAF
>TRBV7-9|TRBJ1-1
ASSLESWGQAREAF
>TRBV5-1|TRBJ1-3
ASSFTGGELSIY
>TRBV5-4|TRBJ2-7
ASSPKAQGTYEQY
>TRBV2|TRBJ1-1
ASSPDMNTEAF
>TRBV18|TRBJ2-7
ASSRTGGDFYEQY
>TRBV5-6|TRBJ2-7
ASSPRGGEMYEQY
>TRBV7-8|TRBJ1-2
ASSSQGAHGYT